This T cell receptor beta chain is drawn from a study of T cell responses to AZD1222 COVID-19 vaccine. Regarding the study as a whole: Baseline testing showed seropositivity in only a handful of AZD1222 recipients. A mostly white British donor set with more females was recruited, and clonal diversity was possibly underestimated. As reported, nearly half of all spike-specific TCRs target variant regions that are unmutated. Repertoire samples came only from after the peak T cell response.

Turning to this clone: Its specificity is not known.

Generated by immunoSEQ multiplex PCR, the TCRdb table keeps only in-frame clones and is missing some. The table has 110,000 or so clones, nearly 90% seen once. The clonotype originates from an adult who received the AZD1222 COVID-19 vaccine. Sample: peripheral blood, taken 28 days after the second AZD1222 dose.

The CDR3 sequence is CASSVGLAASYEQYF. In DNA form, the CDR3 reads TGTGCCAGCAGCGTAGGACTAGCGGCCTCCTACGAGCAGTACTTC. This chain links TRBV9 with TRBJ2-7; 9 bases match TRBD2. The V segment lost 0 bases and the J segment 0 bases; nucleotides outside the gene matches: 1. Germline V gene lookup returns CDR1 SGDLS and CDR2 YYNGEE. The CDR3 spans 15 residues.